This T cell receptor (beta chain) stems from a study of blood T cells in healthy people across ages. The amount of total RNA extracted per sample was at least 6 micrograms. V was cut by 4 bases and J by 1 base, with 21 bases left in between. CDR1 is DFQATT and CDR2 is SNEGSKA in the germline V gene (reference sequence). The CDR3 spans 17 residues. A sample-barcoded 5' primer and a J-beta primer mix were used in a second PCR of roughly 6 to 11 cycles. Every individual sample yielded 2.5 million or more paired-end reads (each containing CDR3). TCRdb processed the 5' RACE reads anew with MiXCR; each CDR3 protein has one entry. The sample yields 1.5 million to 2 million distinct CDR3 sequences, less than 50% seen once.

The chain has TRBV20-1 and TRBJ2-3; weak D call: TRBD2 (5 bases). The sequenced sample was blood. The clonotype comes from a woman in her thirties or forties in good health. Written as DNA, the CDR3 is TGCAGTGCTACCCGCGAGAAGAGGGAATATGGCACAGATACGCAGTATTTT. Translated: CSATREKREYGTDTQYF.